The clone carrying this TCR beta chain was found once. Antigen specificity is unknown. A read error is possible here, since a much larger clone lies one base away. Trimming left V 1 base short and J 7 bases short, with 11 bases between. The CDR3 covers 13 residues. CDR1 is SGHRS, CDR2 YFSETQ, per germline. cDNA specific to TCR beta was made from 450 to 500 ng of total RNA, with a constant-region primer employed for priming. ARM-PCR, slightly modified, supplied the TCR beta libraries through three nested multiplex PCR rounds. It was with TRBV1-TRBV30 forward primers and a C-beta reverse primer that the first two PCR rounds were run, at about 10 cycles each. One entry per CDR3 protein results from TCRdb running MiXCR on the multiplex PCR reads. The table has roughly 200,000 distinct CDR3 sequences, 70% to 90% seen once; the top ten hold 18%. For each extraction, RNA and DNA were obtained together from approximately 20-30 mg of unsorted bulk tissue. Surgeons treated the primary liver carcinoma of the patients by surgical resection.

This specimen belongs to a study of tumor-infiltrating lymphocytes in primary liver carcinoma. Study results and caveats: Presence in all five tumor regions was observed for only about 8-25% of top clones. Tumor tissue displayed a significantly greater top-250-clone fraction than blood (p = 0.039).

The chain combines TRBV5-1 with TRBJ1-1; D may be TRBD1 (6 bases). Source material: tumor tissue from primary liver carcinoma. The clonotype was recovered from a man aged 40-49 years with primary liver carcinoma and hepatitis B virus infection. The CDR3 protein is CASSLRGGIEAFF. DNA of the CDR3: TGCGCCAGCAGCTTGCGGGGGGGCATTGAAGCTTTCTTT.